The TCR beta chain described here comes from a study of blood T cell repertoires in COVID-19. At the level of the study: The United States, Italy and Spain provided the acute and convalescent COVID-19 samples. T cells, B-cell-depleted T cells, or PBMCs supplied cDNA or gDNA.

Original data processing: Reference gene primer amplification in the assay estimated nucleated cell counts. Here immunoSEQ multiplex PCR was the method, and the copy in TCRdb shows in-frame clones only, minus some. Clone size and the V and J calls come from that table; the DNA yielded D and trimming. The sample has 250,000 to 300,000 clones; about three quarters are singletons. V lost 3 bases to trimming and J lost 4 bases; unmatched junction nucleotides: 2. Germline assignment: CDR1 SGDLS and CDR2 YYNGEE. The length of the CDR3 is 13 residues. The rearrangement links TRBV9 to TRBJ1-1; 8 nucleotides align to TRBD1. Material: peripheral blood. The sequence was collected from a woman aged 80 or over with acute or convalescent COVID-19. This chain's CDR3 is CASSGQGTTEAFF. CDR3 DNA sequence: TGTGCCAGCAGCGGACAGGGGACCACTGAAGCTTTCTTT.